This T cell receptor beta chain is drawn from a study of cytomegalovirus exposure and HLA in healthy donors. Primers for the PCR totalled 60 Vbeta and 13 Jbeta. Assay: immunoSEQ multiplex PCR; the TCRdb copy retains only in-frame clones and omits some. The data show approximately 170,000 clones, with approximately 79% seen just once and approximately 1.8% held by the top ten. Germline V gene data show CDR1 as WSHSY and CDR2 as SAAADI. CDR3 length equals 15 residues. V lost 3 bases and J 4 bases, leaving 13 bases between the germline ends. Source material: PBMCs. The origin of this receptor is a human donor in good health. The chain is built from TRBV10-2 and TRBJ1-5; D is perhaps TRBD1 (5 bases). The CDR3 loop reads CASSELREGNQPQHF. The CDR3 coding sequence is TGCGCCAGCAGTGAACTCAGGGAGGGGAATCAGCCCCAGCATTTT.